These 12 T cell receptor beta chains were sequenced from one sample in a study of blood T cell repertoires in COVID-19. The protocol was immunoSEQ multiplex PCR, while the TCRdb copy is restricted to in-frame clones and leaves out a portion. The sample holds 350,000 to 450,000 clones, roughly nine tenths seen once. Source material: PBMCs or T cells enriched from blood (not recorded which). The receptors stem from a woman aged 40 to 50 who had been exposed to COVID-19.

The chain joins TRBV7-8 to TRBJ2-5; D is unresolved. V shed 3 bases and J shed 0 bases, with 20 bases lying between them. The CDR3 has 18 residues. The V gene's germline CDR1 is SGHVS and CDR2 FQNEAQ. DNA for the CDR3: TGTGCCAGCAGCTTGTTAATTCTGACAACCCAAAACCAAGAGACCCAGTACTTC. Translating gives CASSLLILTTQNQETQYF.

The chain uses TRBV30 and TRBJ1-5; weak D call: TRBD1 (5 bases). In germline, CDR1 is GTSNPN, CDR2 SVGIG (reference sequence). The V and J ends lost 3 bases and 0 bases respectively, with 9 bases between them. The CDR3 runs 14 residues. The DNA of the CDR3 is TGTGCCTGGAGCCCTGGGGCTAGCAATCAGCCCCAGCATTTT. Protein product: CAWSPGASNQPQHF. Variable domain in full (rest from reference TRBV30 and TRBJ1-5): SQTIHQWPATLVQPVGSPLSLECTVEGTSNPNLYWYRQAAGRGLQLLFYSVGIGQISSEVPQNLSASRPQDRQFILSSKKLLLSDSGFYLCAWSPGASNQPQHFGDGTRLSIL.

The chain recombines TRBV24-1 with TRBJ2-2; perhaps TRBD1 as D (5 bases). This CDR3 is built from 16 residues. Germline V CDR1 and CDR2: KGHDR, SFDVKD. The germline V and J ends were trimmed by 2 bases and 1 base, with 10 bases remaining between them. CDR3 DNA sequence: TGTGCCACCAGTGATTCCACCGACAGGAACACCGGGGAGCTGTTTTTT. It codes for CATSDSTDRNTGELFF.

V is TRBV5-1 and J is TRBJ2-2; 13 nucleotides match TRBD2. CDR1 and CDR2 (germline): SGHRS, YFSETQ. This CDR3 has 16 residues. V shed 3 bases and J 5 bases; nucleotides not matched to a gene: 4. The CDR3 region has the DNA TGCGCCAGCAGCTCCTTGACTAGCGGGGGGACCGGGGAGCTGTTTTTT. Amino acid sequence: CASSSLTSGGTGELFF.

This chain connects TRBV5-1 to TRBJ1-1; TRBD1 aligns across 7 bases. Trimming at V came to 2 bases and at J to 5 bases, leaving 18 bases not matched to a gene. The length of the CDR3 is 18 residues. Germline values: CDR1 SGHRS, CDR2 YFSETQ. The CDR3 is CASSFEAPGGSTITEAFF. Here the CDR3 DNA reads TGCGCCAGCAGCTTCGAAGCCCCAGGGGGTTCGACGATTACTGAAGCTTTCTTT. Full variable domain (missing parts from reference TRBV5-1 and TRBJ1-1): KAGVTQTPRYLIKTRGQQVTLSCSPISGHRSVSWYQQTPGQGLQFLFEYFSETQRNKGNFPGRFSGRQFSNSRSEMNVSTLELGDSALYLCASSFEAPGGSTITEAFFGQGTRLTVV.

The V gene is TRBV25-1, the J gene TRBJ1-2; D remains unclear. V shed 6 bases and J shed 1 base, with 12 bases lying between them. Germline V gene sequence: CDR1 MGHDK, CDR2 SYGVNS. The CDR3 has 14 residues. This CDR3 reads CASRGDSGNYGYTF. CDR3 nucleotides: TGTGCCAGCAGAGGAGACTCGGGTAACTATGGCTACACCTTC.

The gene calls are TRBV19 and TRBJ1-2; 10 nucleotides align to TRBD1. The CDR3 contains 16 residues. V was clipped by 3 bases and J by 4 bases; unmatched bases: 8. Germline lookup yields CDR1 LNHDA and CDR2 SQIVND (reference sequence). DNA for the CDR3: TGTGCCAGTAGTATCCCCGGGACAGGGGAGTCCTATGGCTACACCTTC. Translation gives CASSIPGTGESYGYTF.

The gene calls are TRBV25-1 and TRBJ2-3; TRBD1 aligns across 10 bases. V shed 4 bases, J shed 4 bases, and the junction held 5 bases outside the gene matches. CDR3 length equals 15 residues. The V gene's germline CDR1 is MGHDK and CDR2 SYGVNS. The CDR3, as DNA: TGTGCCAGCAGTGTAAACGGACAGGGGGCAGATACGCAGTATTTT. Translation: CASSVNGQGADTQYF.

This rearrangement joins TRBV18 to TRBJ1-3, with D unclear. The germline V gene encodes CDR1 KGHSH and CDR2 LQKENI. V lost 4 bases to trimming and J lost 8 bases, with 9 bases between them. The CDR3 is 12 residues long. The CDR3 DNA reads TGTGCCAGCTCACGTTTCGCGGACACCATATATTTT. Protein: CASSRFADTIYF.

The chain carries TRBV7-2 and TRBJ1-2; TRBD1 matches 11 bases. The germline CDR1 and CDR2 sequences are SGHTA and FQGNSA. V dropped 2 bases and J dropped 8; count of bases not matched to a gene: 7. This CDR3 has 15 residues. DNA for the CDR3: TGTGCCAGCAGCTTACTCGGACAGGGGGCGTACGGCTACACCTTC. Translated, it gives CASSLLGQGAYGYTF.

CDR3 bases: TGTGCCAGCTCGGGACTTTTAATGAACACTGAAGCTTTCTTT. Its protein product is CASSGLLMNTEAFF. This chain joins TRBV18 and TRBJ1-1; tentative D call: TRBD1 (5 bases). Trimming removed 6 bases from V and 0 bases from J, with 11 bases in between. The CDR3 length is 14 residues. Germline values: CDR1 KGHSH, CDR2 LQKENI.

V and J are TRBV14 and TRBJ1-1, with D possibly matching TRBD1 (6 bases). The CDR3 totals 13 residues. V lost 1 base and J lost 9, with 12 bases in between. Germline assignment: CDR1 SGHDN and CDR2 FVKESK. In nucleotides, the CDR3 is TGTGCCAGCAGCCAAGCCGTCACAGGGAAAGCTTTCTTT. This translates into CASSQAVTGKAFF.